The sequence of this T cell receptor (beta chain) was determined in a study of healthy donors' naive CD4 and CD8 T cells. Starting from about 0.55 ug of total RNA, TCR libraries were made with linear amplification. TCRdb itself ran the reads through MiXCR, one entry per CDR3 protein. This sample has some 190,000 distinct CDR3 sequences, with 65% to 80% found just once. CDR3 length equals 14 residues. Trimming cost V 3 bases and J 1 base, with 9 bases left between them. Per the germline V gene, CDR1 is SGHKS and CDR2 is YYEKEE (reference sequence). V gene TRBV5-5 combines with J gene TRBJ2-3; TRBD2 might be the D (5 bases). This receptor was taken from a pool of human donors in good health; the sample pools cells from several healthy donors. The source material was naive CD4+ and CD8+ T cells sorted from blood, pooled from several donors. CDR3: CASSSTRGTDTQYF. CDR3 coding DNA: TGTGCCAGCAGCTCAACGCGGGGCACAGATACGCAGTATTTT.